This T cell receptor (beta chain) was recovered during a study of T cells after yellow fever vaccination. For the study at large: Preparation of the low-cell-number fractions used SMART-Seq v4 Ultra Low Input.

On this clonotype itself: Its antigen is not identified.

Whole-study results and caveats: The study noted that FACS-sorted repertoires could contain abundant clonotypes contaminating from the bulk population. Clones from primary vaccination mostly reappeared after the booster (96% CD4, approximately 91% CD8).

In making TCR cDNA, 5'RACE template switching added a universal primer site and UMIs to it. TCRdb processed the 5' RACE reads anew with MiXCR; each CDR3 protein has one entry. The sample lists 99,000 or so distinct CDR3 sequences; 5.8% were seen once. This CDR3 region has 16 residues. V was pared by 4 bases and J by 5 bases, with 10 bases of the junction left unmatched. Germline V gene data show CDR1 as LGHDT and CDR2 as YNNKEL (reference sequence). The source of this sequence is a man aged 18 to 29 who received the YFV17D yellow fever vaccine. The sample here was CD8+ T cells sorted from PBMCs, taken 10 days after the yellow fever booster vaccination. This chain joins TRBV3-1 and TRBJ2-3, with 9 nucleotides matching TRBD2. CDR3 amino acids: CASSPFGGGGIDTQYF. The DNA of the CDR3 is TGTGCCAGCAGCCCCTTTGGCGGGGGGGGTATAGATACGCAGTATTTT.